The clone carrying this T cell receptor beta chain has only a few counts. Repertoires were generated with immunoSEQ multiplex PCR, while TCRdb's copy carries only in-frame clones and drops some. The profile shows 200,000 to 250,000 clones, around 80% of them singletons. This entry is derived from a study of blood T cell repertoires in COVID-19. Study summary: In each case, the material was cDNA or gDNA derived from T cells, B-cell-depleted T cells, or PBMCs.

The germline CDR1 and CDR2 sequences are MDHEN and SYDVKM. V was shortened by 3 bases and J by 2 bases, with 11 bases between the two germline ends. This CDR3 has 15 residues. This sequence was found in a woman in her 70s with acute or convalescent COVID-19. The V and J genes are TRBV28 and TRBJ1-5; D is unclear. Sequenced input: peripheral blood. The DNA of the CDR3 is TGTGCCAGCAGTTTCCGATCCCCAGGCAATCAGCCCCAGCATTTT. Translated: CASSFRSPGNQPQHF.